The clone carrying this T cell receptor (beta chain) appeared a single time. Its antigen is unidentified. These data come from a study of a mutant IDH1 vaccine in newly diagnosed glioma. This CDR3 is built from 13 residues. CDR1 is KGHSH and CDR2 is LQKENI in the germline V gene. V lost 6 bases and J 8 bases, leaving 16 bases between the germline ends. Sequenced by immunoSEQ multiplex PCR; TCRdb stores in-frame clones only, minus some. The table records about 21,000 clones, roughly 89% of them present only once. Time point in this sample: week 11, during vaccination. Topical imiquimod was applied with each vaccine dose, which held 300 ug of mutant IDH1 20-mer peptide.

Material: PBMCs, obtained from a glioma patient whose treatment included an IDH1 peptide vaccine. The chain links TRBV18 to TRBJ1-1, with D perhaps TRBD1 (5 bases). The clonotype was recovered from a woman in her thirties or forties with glioma. CDR3 amino acids: CASSLGNRGEAFF. CDR3 nucleotides: TGTGCCAGCTCTTTGGGGAATCGGGGGGAAGCTTTCTTT.